The present T cell receptor (beta chain) was sequenced within a study of CD4+ T cells in melanoma (dated by TCRdb to between 2021 and 2024). Looking at the study overall: Neoantigen-specific CD4+ T cells in human melanoma were investigated in the study.

Libraries were made using the immunoSEQ multiplex PCR assay. In TCRdb, the immuneACCESS table is reduced to in-frame sequences with V and J assigned. These tables do not hold every clone; where another copy was compared, an unresolved V gene accounts for under half, and the others remain unexplained. Within this sample are about 50,000 clones, with roughly 87% of them counted one time only. About 11% of the sample belongs to the ten largest clones. In regard to this clone: The target of this receptor is not known. Base qualities are missing; no much larger clone stands one base away.

The CDR3 contains 18 residues, cysteine and phenylalanine counted. Only CDR3 DNA is held: 54 bases, read in frame from base 1. Taken from the germline V gene (reference sequence), the CDR1 and CDR2 loops are LNHNV and YYDKDF. Trimming costs V 0 bases and J 2 bases, and their ends lie 16 bases apart. Donors were patients with melanoma. The paper as a whole reports these results and caveats: Neoantigen-specific CD4+ T cells were reported to be correlated with the function of CD8+ T cells, macrophages and B cells. Neoantigen-specific CD4+ T cells in melanoma were reported to have a range of differentiation states.

This receptor was taken from a human donor with melanoma. Sequencing was performed on peripheral blood. This chain joins TRBV15 to TRBJ2-2, with the D gene not clear enough to name. The CDR3 reads CATSRDSSSSANTGELFF. At the DNA level, the sequence is TGTGCCACCAGCAGAGATAGTTCGAGCAGCGCAAACACCGGGGAGCTGTTTTTT.